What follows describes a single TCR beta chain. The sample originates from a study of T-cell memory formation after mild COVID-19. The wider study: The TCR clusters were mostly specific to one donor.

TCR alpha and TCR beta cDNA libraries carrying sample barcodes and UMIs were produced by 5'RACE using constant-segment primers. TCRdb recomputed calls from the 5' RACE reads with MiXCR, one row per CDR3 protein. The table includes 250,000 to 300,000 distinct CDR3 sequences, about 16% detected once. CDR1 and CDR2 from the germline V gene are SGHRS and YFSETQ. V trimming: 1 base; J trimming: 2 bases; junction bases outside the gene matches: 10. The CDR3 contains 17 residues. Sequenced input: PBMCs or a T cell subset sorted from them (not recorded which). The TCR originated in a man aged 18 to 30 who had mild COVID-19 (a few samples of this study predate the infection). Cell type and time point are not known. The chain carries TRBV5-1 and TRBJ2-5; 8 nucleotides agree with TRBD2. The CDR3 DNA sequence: TGCGCCAGCAGCTTGTGGGCGATGTCGGGGGGGCAAGAGACCCAGTACTTC. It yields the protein CASSLWAMSGGQETQYF.